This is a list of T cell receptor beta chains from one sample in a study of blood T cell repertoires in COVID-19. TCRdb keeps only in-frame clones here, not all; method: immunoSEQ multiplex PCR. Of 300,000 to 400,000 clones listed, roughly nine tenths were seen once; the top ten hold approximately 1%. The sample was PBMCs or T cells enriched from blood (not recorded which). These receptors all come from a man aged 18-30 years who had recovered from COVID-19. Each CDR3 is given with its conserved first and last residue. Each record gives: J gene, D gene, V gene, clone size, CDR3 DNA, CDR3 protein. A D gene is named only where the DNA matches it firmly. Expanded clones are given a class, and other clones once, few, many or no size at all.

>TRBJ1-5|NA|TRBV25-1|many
TGTGCCAGCAGTGAAAGCAGGGCTCCCGGTAGCAATCAGCCCCAGCATTTT
CASSESRAPGSNQPQHF
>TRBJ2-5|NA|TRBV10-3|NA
TGTGCCGCCCGGGGAGGGACATACCAAGAGACCCAGTACTTC
CAARGGTYQETQYF
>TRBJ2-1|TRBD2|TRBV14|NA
TGTGCCTTAGTGTGGCTAGCGGGGGTCGGGAATGAGCAGTTCTTC
CALVWLAGVGNEQFF
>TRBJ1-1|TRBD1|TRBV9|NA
TGTGCCAGCAGCGCAGAGGACAGGGGGAGGACTGAAGCTTTCTTT
CASSAEDRGRTEAFF
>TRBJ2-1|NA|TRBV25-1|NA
TGTGCCAGCAGTGACACTGGAGGGGCGGATGAGCAGTTCTTC
CASSDTGGADEQFF
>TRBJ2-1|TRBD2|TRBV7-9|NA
TGTGCCAGCAGCGATGGGACTAGCGGCGCCTTAGGTAATGAGCAGTTCTTC
CASSDGTSGALGNEQFF
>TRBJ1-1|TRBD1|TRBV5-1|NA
TGCGCCAGCAGCTTGAATCCAGGGGGCAACACTGAAGCTTTCTTT
CASSLNPGGNTEAFF
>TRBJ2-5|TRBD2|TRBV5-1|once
TGCGCCAGCAGGACGGGAGGAGGACAAGAGACCCAGTACTTC
CASRTGGGQETQYF
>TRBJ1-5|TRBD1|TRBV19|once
TGTGCCAGTAGTATAGGGGACAGCCATCAGCCCCAGCATTTT
CASSIGDSHQPQHF
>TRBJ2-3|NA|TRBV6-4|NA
TGTGCCAGCAGTGACTCGAACAGTTTCACAGATACGCAGTATTTT
CASSDSNSFTDTQYF
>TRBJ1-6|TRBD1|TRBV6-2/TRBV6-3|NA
TGTGCCAGCACCCCGACAGGGGGCGGAAATTCACCCCTCCACTTT
CASTPTGGGNSPLHF
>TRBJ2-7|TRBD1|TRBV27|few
TGTGCCAGCAGTTCACAGGGGGCTCGGGGTGTGCAGTACTTC
CASSSQGARGVQYF
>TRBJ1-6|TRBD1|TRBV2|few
TGTGCCAGCGAAGCCGCAGGGGGTTCACCCCTCCACTTT
CASEAAGGSPLHF
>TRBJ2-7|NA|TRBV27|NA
TGTGCCAGCAGCCGACTTGGGACTGCCGAGAGGGAGTACTTC
CASSRLGTAEREYF
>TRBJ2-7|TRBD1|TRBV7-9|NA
TGTGCCAGCAGTTCTAAGCCCACAGGGGGTCACGAGCAGTACTTC
CASSSKPTGGHEQYF
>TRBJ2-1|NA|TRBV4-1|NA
TGCGCCAGCAGCCCCTCCCGTTATCTACCGACTACTAGCTCCTACAATGAGCAGTTCTTC
CASSPSRYLPTTSSYNEQFF
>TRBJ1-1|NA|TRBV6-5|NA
TGTGCCAGCAGTTTACAGGGAAGCACTGAAGCTTTCTTT
CASSLQGSTEAFF
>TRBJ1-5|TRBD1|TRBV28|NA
TGTGCCAGCAGTAGGGGACAGGGGGCCCTTCAGCCCCAGCATTTT
CASSRGQGALQPQHF
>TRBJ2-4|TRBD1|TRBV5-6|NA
TGTGCCAGCAGCTTACCGGGACAGGGTGGTACCAAAAACATTCAGTACTTC
CASSLPGQGGTKNIQYF
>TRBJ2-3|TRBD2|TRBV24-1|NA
TGTGCCACCAGTGATTTCTCTGCGGGAGGGCGGGATACGCAGTATTTT
CATSDFSAGGRDTQYF
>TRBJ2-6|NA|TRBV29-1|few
TGCAGCGTTGAAGATCCCCCCGGGGGGGCCAACGTCCTGACTTTC
CSVEDPPGGANVLTF
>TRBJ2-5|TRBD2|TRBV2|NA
TGTGCCAGCAGAGGACTAGCCGTGCGGGAGACCCAGTACTTC
CASRGLAVRETQYF
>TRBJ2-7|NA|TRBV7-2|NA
TGTGCCAGCAGCTTAGAGCTAGCCGCTTCCTACGAGCAGTACTTC
CASSLELAASYEQYF
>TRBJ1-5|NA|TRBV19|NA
TGTGCCAGTAGTATAGGGCGGGACCTTCAGGGTCAGCCCCAGCATTTT
CASSIGRDLQGQPQHF
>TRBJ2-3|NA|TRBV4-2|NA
TGTGCCAGCAGCCAAGAGAGGAGCTTCACAGATACGCAGTATTTT
CASSQERSFTDTQYF
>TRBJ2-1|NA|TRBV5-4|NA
TGTGCCAGCAGCTTGAAGATCAGGGGCCCTAACGATGAGCAGTTCTTC
CASSLKIRGPNDEQFF
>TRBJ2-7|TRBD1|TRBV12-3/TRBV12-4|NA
TGTGCCAGCAGTTTCCGACAGGGTTACGAGCAGTACTTC
CASSFRQGYEQYF
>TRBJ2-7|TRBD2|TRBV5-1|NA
TGCGCCAGCAGCCCTGGACTAGCGGGAGATTACGAGCAGTACTTC
CASSPGLAGDYEQYF
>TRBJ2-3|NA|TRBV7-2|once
TGTGCCAGCAGCCCTCGTGCGGATACGCAGTATTTT
CASSPRADTQYF
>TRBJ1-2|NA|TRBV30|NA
TGTGCCTGGAGTATCGCGCCAGGGATCGGCTACACCTTC
CAWSIAPGIGYTF
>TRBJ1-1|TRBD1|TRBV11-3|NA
TGTGCCAGCACTTCGCCCTTGGGACAGGAGAACACTGAAGCTTTCTTT
CASTSPLGQENTEAFF
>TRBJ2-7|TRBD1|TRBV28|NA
TGTGCCAGCAGAAGGCCAGGGGGCAACGAGCAGTACTTC
CASRRPGGNEQYF
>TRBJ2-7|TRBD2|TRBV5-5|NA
TGTGCCAGCAGCTTGGGTACCGGGACGGGGGGAGAGCAGTACTTC
CASSLGTGTGGEQYF
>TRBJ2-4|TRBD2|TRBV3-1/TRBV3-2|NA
TGTGCCAGCAGCCTCGACCTGGCGGGAGCCCTAGCCAAAAACATTCAGTACTTC
CASSLDLAGALAKNIQYF
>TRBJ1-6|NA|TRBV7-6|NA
TGTGCCAGCAGCTCTTATGGCTTTGGAGGAAATTCACCCCTCCACTTT
CASSSYGFGGNSPLHF
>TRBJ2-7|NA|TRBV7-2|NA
TGTGCCAGCAGCCCTAGGGCCCTGGCGGGACGATACGAGCAGTACTTC
CASSPRALAGRYEQYF
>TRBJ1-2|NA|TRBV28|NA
TGTGCCAGCAGACCGGACAGTAACTATGGCTACACCTTC
CASRPDSNYGYTF
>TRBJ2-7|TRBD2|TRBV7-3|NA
TGTGCCAGCAGCTTAAACCCAGCGGGGGGCCTCTACGAGCAGTACTTC
CASSLNPAGGLYEQYF
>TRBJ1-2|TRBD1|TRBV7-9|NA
TGTGCCAGCAGCGCCGGACAGGGGGCCATATATGGCTACACCTTC
CASSAGQGAIYGYTF
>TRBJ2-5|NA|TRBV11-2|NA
TGTGCCAGCAGCTTAGTCCAGCAAGAGACCCAGTACTTC
CASSLVQQETQYF
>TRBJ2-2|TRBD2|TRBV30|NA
TGTGCCTGGAGGGTACTAGCGGGAACCGGGGAGCTGTTTTTT
CAWRVLAGTGELFF
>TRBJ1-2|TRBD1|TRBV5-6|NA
TGTGCCAGCAGCCAACAGGGGTTTAACTATGGCTACACCTTC
CASSQQGFNYGYTF
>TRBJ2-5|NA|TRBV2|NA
TGTGCCAGCCGTAAGAGAGTCCAAGAGACCCAGTACTTC
CASRKRVQETQYF
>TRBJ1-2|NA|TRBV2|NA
TGTGCCAGCAGTGAAGCCTCGAGCGGGACGGGGTATGGCTACACCTTC
CASSEASSGTGYGYTF
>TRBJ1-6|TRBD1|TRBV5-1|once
TGCGCCAGCAGCTCACGGGACAGCTATAATTCACCCCTCCACTTT
CASSSRDSYNSPLHF
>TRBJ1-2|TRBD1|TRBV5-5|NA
TGTGCCAGCAGCTTGGGTAATTACAGGGGCGGCTACACCTTC
CASSLGNYRGGYTF
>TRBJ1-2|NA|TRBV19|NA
TGTGCCAGTAGTATGGGGAGATGGGATGGCTACACCTTC
CASSMGRWDGYTF
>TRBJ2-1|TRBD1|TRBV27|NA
TGTGCCAGCAGTCTTGGGACAGTCTACAATGAGCAGTTCTTC
CASSLGTVYNEQFF
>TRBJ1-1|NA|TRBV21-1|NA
TGTGCCAGCAGCAGAGGAACATCTGGCAACAGGGTTACTGAAGCTTTCTTT
CASSRGTSGNRVTEAFF
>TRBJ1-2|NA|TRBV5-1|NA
TGCGCCAGCAGCTTGGAAACAGGGAGATTTAAGGGCTACACCTTC
CASSLETGRFKGYTF
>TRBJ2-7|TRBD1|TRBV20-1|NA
TGCAGTGCTAGTAACCGGGACAGAAGATACGAGCAGTACTTC
CSASNRDRRYEQYF
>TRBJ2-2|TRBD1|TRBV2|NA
TGTGCCAGCAGTTTCAACAGGGGAGCCGGGGAGCTGTTTTTT
CASSFNRGAGELFF
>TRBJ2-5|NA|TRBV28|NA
TGTGCCAGCAGTCAGTACCCCGGGGGAGAGACCCAGTACTTC
CASSQYPGGETQYF
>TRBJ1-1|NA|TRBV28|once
TGTGCCAGCAGTTCCCATGGCCAGGGAAGGACTGAAGCTTTCTTT
CASSSHGQGRTEAFF
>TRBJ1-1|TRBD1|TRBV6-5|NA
TGTGCCAGCTCGGACAGGGGTACCACTGAAGCTTTCTTT
CASSDRGTTEAFF
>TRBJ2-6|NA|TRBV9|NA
TGTGCCAGCAGCGTAGCTACAGGCGCGACCTCTGGGGCCAACGTCCTGACTTTC
CASSVATGATSGANVLTF
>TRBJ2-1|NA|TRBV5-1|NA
TGCGCCAGCAGCTTGAGGGGGGGAAATTACAATGAGCAGTTCTTC
CASSLRGGNYNEQFF
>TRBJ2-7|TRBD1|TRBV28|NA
TGTGCCAGCAGTTTTCCCGACAGGGCTGGGGAGCAGTACTTC
CASSFPDRAGEQYF
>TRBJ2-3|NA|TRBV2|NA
TGTGCCAGCAGTAGACAAACTGTAGATACGCAGTATTTT
CASSRQTVDTQYF
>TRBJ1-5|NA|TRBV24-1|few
TGTGCCACCAGTGGAATCTGGGCTGAACAGCCCCAGCATTTT
CATSGIWAEQPQHF